Listed below are T cell receptor beta chains from one sample, sequenced in a study of shared clonotypes between healthy human individuals. Measured with immunoSEQ multiplex PCR; TCRdb has only the in-frame clones, and not every one. The data show some 2,000,000 clones, 85% to 95% seen once. Sequenced input: naive CD4+ T cells sorted from blood. The receptors shown here come from a young man in good health. Both conserved end residues are part of each CDR3. D genes are given only for firm matches. Clone size is shown for a subset of rows, as once, few, many or a class of expanded clone.

d_gene: .; j_gene: TRBJ2-1; v_gene: TRBV5-6; abundance: .; CDR3nt: TGTGCCAGCAGCTTGTTTCCGGGAAACAATGAGCAGTTCTTC; CDR3aa: CASSLFPGNNEQFF
d_gene: .; j_gene: TRBJ1-2; v_gene: TRBV18; abundance: .; CDR3nt: TGTGCCAGCTCACCGGTCCGGAGTACAGGGAGCGTAGTTGGGGGCTACACCTTC; CDR3aa: CASSPVRSTGSVVGGYTF
d_gene: .; j_gene: TRBJ2-7; v_gene: TRBV5-4; abundance: .; CDR3nt: TGTGCCAGCAGCCTAAGGGGGGTGCATTACGAGCAGTACTTC; CDR3aa: CASSLRGVHYEQYF
d_gene: TRBD1; j_gene: TRBJ1-5; v_gene: TRBV30; abundance: .; CDR3nt: TGTGCCTGGAGCTTAGGGGGCGATCAGCCCCAGCATTTT; CDR3aa: CAWSLGGDQPQHF
d_gene: .; j_gene: TRBJ2-7; v_gene: TRBV4-3; abundance: .; CDR3nt: TGCGCCAGCAAACGTAAAATAGGGGTTTACGAGCAGTACTTC; CDR3aa: CASKRKIGVYEQYF
d_gene: .; j_gene: TRBJ1-2; v_gene: TRBV6-6; abundance: .; CDR3nt: TGTGCCACCGAGAGGGGATCTGGCTACACCTTC; CDR3aa: CATERGSGYTF
d_gene: TRBD1; j_gene: TRBJ1-1; v_gene: TRBV5-4; abundance: .; CDR3nt: TGTGCCAGCAGCATGGGACAGGGGCCCGTGAACACTGAAGCTTTCTTT; CDR3aa: CASSMGQGPVNTEAFF
d_gene: .; j_gene: TRBJ2-2; v_gene: TRBV7-3; abundance: .; CDR3nt: TGTGCCAGCAGCTTACTTGGCAGGGACGCCGGGGAGCTGTTTTTT; CDR3aa: CASSLLGRDAGELFF
d_gene: .; j_gene: TRBJ1-3; v_gene: TRBV7-7; abundance: .; CDR3nt: TGTGCTAGCAGCCAAGGAGGGGAAGACACCATATATTTT; CDR3aa: CASSQGGEDTIYF
d_gene: .; j_gene: TRBJ2-6; v_gene: TRBV5-4; abundance: .; CDR3nt: TGTGCCAGCAGCTTATCAGGGTCGGGTGGGGCCAACGTCCTGACTTTC; CDR3aa: CASSLSGSGGANVLTF
d_gene: .; j_gene: TRBJ2-1; v_gene: TRBV5-1; abundance: once; CDR3nt: TGCGCCAGCAGCTTGGATGTATATGAGCAGTTCTTC; CDR3aa: CASSLDVYEQFF
d_gene: TRBD1; j_gene: TRBJ1-1; v_gene: TRBV10-3; abundance: .; CDR3nt: TGTGCCATCAGGCCGGGACAGGGGGTGACTGAAGCTTTCTTT; CDR3aa: CAIRPGQGVTEAFF
d_gene: .; j_gene: TRBJ2-5; v_gene: TRBV5-1; abundance: .; CDR3nt: TGCGCCAGCAGCTTGGGAGGGGGGCAAGAGACCCAGTACTTC; CDR3aa: CASSLGGGQETQYF
d_gene: .; j_gene: TRBJ2-5; v_gene: TRBV6-5; abundance: once; CDR3nt: TGTGCCAGCAGTTACTCGGCCTCCCAAGAGACCCAGTACTTC; CDR3aa: CASSYSASQETQYF
d_gene: .; j_gene: TRBJ2-3; v_gene: TRBV18; abundance: .; CDR3nt: TGTGCCAGTTCAACTAGTTCAGATACGCAGTATTTT; CDR3aa: CASSTSSDTQYF
d_gene: .; j_gene: TRBJ1-3; v_gene: TRBV7-2; abundance: .; CDR3nt: TGTGCCAGCAGCTCCTCCGGGACAATTGGAAACACCATATATTTT; CDR3aa: CASSSSGTIGNTIYF
d_gene: TRBD1; j_gene: TRBJ2-1; v_gene: TRBV7-9; abundance: few; CDR3nt: TGTGCCAGCAGCTTAGTGGACAGGTGGGGGCCCGGCTCCTACAATGAGCAGTTCTTC; CDR3aa: CASSLVDRWGPGSYNEQFF